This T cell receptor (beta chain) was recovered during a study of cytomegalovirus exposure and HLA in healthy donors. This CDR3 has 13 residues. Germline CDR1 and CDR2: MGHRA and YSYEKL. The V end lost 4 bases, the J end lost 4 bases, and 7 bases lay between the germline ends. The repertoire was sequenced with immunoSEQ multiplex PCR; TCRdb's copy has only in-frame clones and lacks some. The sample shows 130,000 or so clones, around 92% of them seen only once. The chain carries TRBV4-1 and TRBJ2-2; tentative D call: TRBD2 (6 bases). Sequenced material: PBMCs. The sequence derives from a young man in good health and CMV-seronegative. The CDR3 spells CASSLGGTGELFF. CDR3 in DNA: TGCGCCAGCAGCCTGGGGGGCACCGGGGAGCTGTTTTTT.